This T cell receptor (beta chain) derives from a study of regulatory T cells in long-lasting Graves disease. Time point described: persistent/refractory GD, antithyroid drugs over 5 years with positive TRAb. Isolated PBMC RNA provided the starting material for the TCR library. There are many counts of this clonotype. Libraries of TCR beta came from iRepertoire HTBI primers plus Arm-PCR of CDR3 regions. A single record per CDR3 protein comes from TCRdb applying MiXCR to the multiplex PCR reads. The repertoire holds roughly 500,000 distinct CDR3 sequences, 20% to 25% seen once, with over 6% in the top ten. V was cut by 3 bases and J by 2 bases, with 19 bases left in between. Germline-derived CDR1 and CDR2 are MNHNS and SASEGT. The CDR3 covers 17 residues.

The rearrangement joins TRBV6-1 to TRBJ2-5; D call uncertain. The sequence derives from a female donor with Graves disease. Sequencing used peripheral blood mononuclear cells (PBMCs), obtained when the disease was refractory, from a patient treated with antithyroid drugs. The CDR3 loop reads CASSDSRTSSYQETQYF. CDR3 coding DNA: TGTGCCAGCAGTGATTCGCGGACGTCGTCATATCAAGAGACCCAGTACTTC.